The clone carrying this TCR beta chain was counted a few times. This record belongs to a study of cytomegalovirus exposure and HLA in healthy donors. CDR1 and CDR2 from the germline V gene are MDHEN and SYDVKM. V lost 10 bases to trimming and J lost 1 base, with 10 bases between them. This CDR3 region has 12 residues. Clones were sequenced by immunoSEQ multiplex PCR, and TCRdb holds only the in-frame ones, with some missing. The data hold fewer than 120,000 clones, with roughly 90% observed a single time. The receptor was derived from a young woman in good health and CMV-seropositive. The sample was PBMCs. The chain combines TRBV28 with TRBJ1-2; TRBD1 might be the D (5 bases). CDR3 loop: CATKDSNYGYTF. The DNA of the CDR3 is TGTGCCACCAAAGACAGTAACTATGGCTACACCTTC.